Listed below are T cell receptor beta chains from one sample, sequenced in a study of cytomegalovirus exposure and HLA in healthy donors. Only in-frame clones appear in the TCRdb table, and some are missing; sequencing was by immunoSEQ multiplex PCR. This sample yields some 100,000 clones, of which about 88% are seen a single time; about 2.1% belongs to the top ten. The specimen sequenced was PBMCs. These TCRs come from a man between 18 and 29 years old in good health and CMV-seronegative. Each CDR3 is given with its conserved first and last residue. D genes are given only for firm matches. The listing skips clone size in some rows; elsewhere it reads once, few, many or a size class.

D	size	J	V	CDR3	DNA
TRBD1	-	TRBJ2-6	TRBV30	CAWSRGQGTGANVLTF	TGTGCCTGGAGCCGCGGACAGGGGACCGGGGCCAACGTCCTGACTTTC
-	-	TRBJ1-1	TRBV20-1	CSAPEYTEAFF	TGCAGTGCACCTGAGTACACTGAAGCTTTCTTT
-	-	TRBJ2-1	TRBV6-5	CASSLSGKQFF	TGTGCCAGCAGCCTAAGCGGAAAGCAGTTCTTC
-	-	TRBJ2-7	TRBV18	CASSQTHGSTNEQYF	TGTGCCAGCTCACAAACGCACGGGAGTACTAACGAGCAGTACTTC
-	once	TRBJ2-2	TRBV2	CASSDQGTKTGELFF	TGTGCCAGCAGTGATCAGGGAACAAAGACCGGGGAGCTGTTTTTT
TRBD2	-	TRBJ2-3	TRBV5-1	CASSPLAGSTDTQYF	TGCGCCAGCAGCCCGCTAGCGGGGAGCACAGATACGCAGTATTTT
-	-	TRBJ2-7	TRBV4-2	CASSQLTGGGEQYF	TGTGCCAGCAGCCAACTAACAGGGGGGGGAGAGCAGTACTTC
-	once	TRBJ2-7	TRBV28	CASSLGSGKTLAYEQYF	TGTGCCAGCAGTTTGGGTAGCGGAAAAACCCTCGCCTACGAGCAGTACTTC
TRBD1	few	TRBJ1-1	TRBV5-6	CASSWTGRTEAFF	TGTGCCAGCAGCTGGACAGGGAGGACTGAAGCTTTCTTT
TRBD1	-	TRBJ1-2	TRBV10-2	CASSGVGTGDRQDGYTF	TGCGCCAGCAGCGGGGTGGGGACAGGGGATCGACAGGATGGCTACACCTTC
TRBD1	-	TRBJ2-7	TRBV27	CASSLSAGGYYEQYF	TGTGCCAGCAGTTTATCGGCAGGGGGCTACTACGAGCAGTACTTC
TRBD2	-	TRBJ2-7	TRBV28	CASRGSRTSSFYEQYF	TGTGCCAGCAGAGGGTCCAGGACTAGCAGTTTCTACGAGCAGTACTTC
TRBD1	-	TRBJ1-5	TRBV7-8	CATARTGGNQPQHF	TGTGCCACCGCGCGGACAGGGGGAAATCAGCCCCAGCATTTT
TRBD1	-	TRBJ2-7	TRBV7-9	CASSPNWWTGQTYEQYF	TGTGCCAGCAGCCCCAATTGGTGGACGGGACAGACCTACGAGCAGTACTTC
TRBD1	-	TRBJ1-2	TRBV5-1	CASSTWTGGLGGYTF	TGCGCCAGCAGCACCTGGACAGGGGGCTTGGGAGGCTACACCTTC
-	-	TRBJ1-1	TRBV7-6	CASSSRGPRVTEAFF	TGTGCCAGCAGTTCCCGGGGTCCAAGGGTCACTGAAGCTTTCTTT
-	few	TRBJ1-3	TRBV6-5	CASSYSQGYSGNTIYF	TGTGCCAGCAGTTACTCTCAGGGGTACTCTGGAAACACCATATATTTT
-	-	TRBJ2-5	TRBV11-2	CASSLDQEGTQYF	TGTGCCAGCAGCTTAGATCAGGAGGGGACCCAGTACTTC
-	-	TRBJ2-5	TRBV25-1	CASSSQNSQETQYF	TGTGCCAGCAGTTCCCAAAACAGCCAAGAGACCCAGTACTTC
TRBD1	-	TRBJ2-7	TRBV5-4	CASSFDRGYEQYF	TGTGCCAGCAGCTTCGACAGGGGTTACGAGCAGTACTTC
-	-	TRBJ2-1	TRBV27	CASGFLGGAGQYPYNEQFF	TGTGCCAGCGGGTTCTTAGGGGGAGCAGGACAGTACCCTTACAATGAGCAGTTCTTC
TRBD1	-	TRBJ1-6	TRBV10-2	CASSDLTRDRDLHF	TGCGCCAGCAGTGACCTTACCCGGGACAGAGATCTCCACTTT
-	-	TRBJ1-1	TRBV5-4	CASSLGTGGNTEAFF	TGTGCCAGCAGCTTAGGAACGGGGGGAAACACTGAAGCTTTCTTT
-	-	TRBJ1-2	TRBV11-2	CASSPETGNHYGYTF	TGTGCCAGCAGCCCCGAAACAGGGAATCACTATGGCTACACCTTC
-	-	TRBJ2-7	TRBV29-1	CSARQAYEQYF	TGCAGCGCCAGACAGGCCTACGAGCAGTACTTC
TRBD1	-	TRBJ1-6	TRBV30	CAWSLGQGMNLLHF	TGTGCCTGGAGTTTGGGACAGGGGATGAATCTTCTCCACTTT
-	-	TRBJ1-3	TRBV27	CASSHSGAGNTIYF	TGTGCCAGCAGCCACTCGGGGGCTGGAAACACCATATATTTT
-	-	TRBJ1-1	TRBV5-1	CASSLAYRVTEAFF	TGCGCCAGCAGCTTAGCTTACAGGGTTACTGAAGCTTTCTTT
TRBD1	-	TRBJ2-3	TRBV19	CASSTDRGWTDTQYF	TGTGCCAGTAGTACGGACAGGGGATGGACAGATACGCAGTATTTT
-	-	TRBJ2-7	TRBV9	CASSDTIYEQYF	TGTGCCAGCAGCGACACAATCTACGAGCAGTACTTC
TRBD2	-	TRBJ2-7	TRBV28	CASSLLRLAGSYEQYF	TGTGCCAGCAGTTTATTACGCCTAGCGGGATCCTACGAGCAGTACTTC
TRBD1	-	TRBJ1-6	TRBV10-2	CASRDGQARNSPLHF	TGCGCCAGCAGGGACGGACAGGCAAGGAATTCACCCCTCCACTTT
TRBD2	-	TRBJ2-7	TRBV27	CASSPRGTSGNEQYF	TGTGCCAGCAGTCCCCGAGGGACTAGCGGGAACGAGCAGTACTTC
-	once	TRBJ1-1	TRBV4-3	CASSQVLWNTEAFF	TGCGCCAGCAGCCAAGTTCTGTGGAACACTGAAGCTTTCTTT
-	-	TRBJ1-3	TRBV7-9	CASSLGGREIVNTIYF	TGTGCCAGCAGCTTAGGAGGCAGGGAAATCGTAAACACCATATATTTT
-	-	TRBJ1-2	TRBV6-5	CASISGAGYTF	TGTGCCAGCATTTCGGGTGCTGGCTACACCTTC
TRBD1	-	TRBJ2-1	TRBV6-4	CASSDSLQGAVREQFF	TGTGCCAGCAGTGACTCCTTACAGGGGGCCGTTAGGGAGCAGTTCTTC
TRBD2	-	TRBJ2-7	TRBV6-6	CASSKGLERGYEQYF	TGTGCCAGCAGTAAGGGTCTTGAGCGGGGCTACGAGCAGTACTTC
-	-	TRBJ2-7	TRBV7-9	CASSLQQGHLYEQYF	TGTGCCAGCAGCTTACAGCAGGGACATCTCTACGAGCAGTACTTC
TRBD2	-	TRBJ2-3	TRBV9	CASSAGTTLTDTQYF	TGTGCCAGCAGCGCCGGGACTACCCTCACAGATACGCAGTATTTT
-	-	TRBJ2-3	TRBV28	CASGAAGATDTQYF	TGTGCCAGCGGAGCAGCGGGCGCCACAGATACGCAGTATTTT
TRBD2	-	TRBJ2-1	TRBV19	CASSLTSGRAGYNEQFF	TGTGCCAGTAGTTTGACTAGCGGGAGGGCCGGGTACAATGAGCAGTTCTTC
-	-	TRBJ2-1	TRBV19	CASKGGTLGNEQFF	TGTGCCTCTAAGGGCGGGACCCTCGGCAATGAGCAGTTCTTC
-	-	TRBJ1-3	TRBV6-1	CASSVVSRSSSGNTIYF	TGTGCCAGCAGTGTGGTCTCCAGGTCCAGCTCTGGAAACACCATATATTTT
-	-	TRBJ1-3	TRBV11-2	CASSHGQVGPGNTIYF	TGTGCCAGCAGCCATGGTCAGGTTGGCCCAGGAAACACCATATATTTT
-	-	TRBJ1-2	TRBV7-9	CASSLAQTGEKLGYTF	TGTGCCAGCAGCTTAGCGCAGACCGGGGAGAAGTTGGGCTACACCTTC
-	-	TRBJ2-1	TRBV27	CASRRGSYNEQFF	TGTGCCAGCAGAAGAGGCTCCTACAATGAGCAGTTCTTC
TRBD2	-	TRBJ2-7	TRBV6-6	CASSPPSGGREQYF	TGTGCCAGCAGCCCCCCCAGCGGGGGACGCGAGCAGTACTTC
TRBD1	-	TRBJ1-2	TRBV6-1	CASSEPRTGKGGYTF	TGTGCCAGCAGTGAACCCCGGACAGGAAAGGGTGGCTACACCTTC
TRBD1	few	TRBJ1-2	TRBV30	CAWAGGAVYGYTF	TGTGCCTGGGCAGGGGGAGCGGTCTATGGCTACACCTTC